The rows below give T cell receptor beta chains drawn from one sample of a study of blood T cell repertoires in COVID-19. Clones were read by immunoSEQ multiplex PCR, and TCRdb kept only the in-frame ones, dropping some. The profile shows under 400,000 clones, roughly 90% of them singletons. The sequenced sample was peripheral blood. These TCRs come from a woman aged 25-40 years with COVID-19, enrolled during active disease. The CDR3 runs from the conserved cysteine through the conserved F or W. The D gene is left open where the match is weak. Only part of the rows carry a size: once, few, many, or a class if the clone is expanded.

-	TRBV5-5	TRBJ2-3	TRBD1	CASSLGQGDLDTQYF	TGTGCCAGCAGCTTGGGACAGGGGGATTTAGATACGCAGTATTTT
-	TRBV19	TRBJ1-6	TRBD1	CASSPSRGSYNSPLHF	TGTGCCAGTAGTCCCTCCAGGGGGTCCTATAATTCACCCCTCCACTTT
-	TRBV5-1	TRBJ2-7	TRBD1	CASSSRQGMSEQYF	TGCGCCAGCAGCTCCCGACAGGGGATGAGCGAGCAGTACTTC
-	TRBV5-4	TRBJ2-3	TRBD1	CASSSGGDPDTQYF	TGTGCCAGCAGCTCAGGGGGAGATCCAGATACGCAGTATTTT
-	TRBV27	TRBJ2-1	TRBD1	CASSHPRQGAGYNEQFF	TGTGCCAGCAGCCACCCCCGACAGGGGGCGGGGTACAATGAGCAGTTCTTC
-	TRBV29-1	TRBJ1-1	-	CSVAKLREAFF	TGCAGCGTCGCCAAGCTTCGTGAAGCTTTCTTT
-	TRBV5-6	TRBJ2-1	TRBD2	CASSLAGLAGGSPNEQFF	TGTGCCAGCAGCTTGGCCGGACTAGCGGGAGGTTCCCCTAATGAGCAGTTCTTC
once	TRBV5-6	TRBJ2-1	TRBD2	CASSSPTSGSNEQFF	TGTGCCAGCAGCTCCCCGACTAGCGGGAGCAATGAGCAGTTCTTC
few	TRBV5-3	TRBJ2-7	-	CARSYPWQGTTYEQYF	TGTGCCAGAAGCTACCCCTGGCAGGGTACTACCTACGAGCAGTACTTC
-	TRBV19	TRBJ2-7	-	CASSSTVSYEQYF	TGTGCCAGTAGTAGTACGGTATCCTACGAGCAGTACTTC
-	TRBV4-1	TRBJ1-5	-	CASSQAGGITQPQHF	TGCGCCAGCAGCCAAGCGGGGGGAATAACTCAGCCCCAGCATTTT
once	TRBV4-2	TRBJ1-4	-	CASSQTVLDEKLFF	TGTGCCAGCAGCCAAACGGTTTTAGATGAAAAACTGTTTTTT
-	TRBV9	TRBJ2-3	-	CASSPEDSYTDTQYF	TGTGCCAGCAGCCCCGAGGACTCTTACACAGATACGCAGTATTTT
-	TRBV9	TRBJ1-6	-	CASSVAPGAPLHF	TGTGCCAGCAGCGTAGCCCCAGGGGCACCCCTCCACTTT
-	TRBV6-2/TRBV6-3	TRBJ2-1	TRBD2	CASSPLLSSGRANEQFF	TGTGCCAGCAGTCCCCTTTTGTCTAGCGGGAGGGCAAATGAGCAGTTCTTC
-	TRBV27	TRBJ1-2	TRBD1	CASSTRQGVYGYTF	TGTGCCAGCAGTACGAGACAGGGGGTGTATGGCTACACCTTC
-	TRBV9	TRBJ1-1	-	CASSVAGGSKAFF	TGTGCCAGCAGCGTAGCTGGAGGGTCTAAAGCTTTCTTT
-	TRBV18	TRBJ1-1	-	CASSPLGAQGTEAFF	TGTGCCAGCTCACCTCTGGGGGCGCAGGGCACTGAAGCTTTCTTT
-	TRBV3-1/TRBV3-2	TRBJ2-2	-	CASSTGAWSGELFF	TGTGCCAGCAGTACTGGGGCTTGGTCCGGGGAGCTGTTTTTT
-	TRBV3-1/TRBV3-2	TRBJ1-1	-	CASSTGYTEAFF	TGTGCCAGCAGTACCGGTTACACTGAAGCTTTCTTT
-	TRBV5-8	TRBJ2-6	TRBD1	CASSLRDSPGANVLTF	TGTGCCAGCAGCTTAAGGGACAGTCCTGGGGCCAACGTCCTGACTTTC
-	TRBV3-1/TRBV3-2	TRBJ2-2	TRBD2	CASSPPSSGTVNTGELFF	TGTGCCAGCAGCCCACCTTCTAGCGGGACCGTGAACACCGGGGAGCTGTTTTTT
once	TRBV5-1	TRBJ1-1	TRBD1	CASSLGASGGTEAFF	TGCGCCAGCAGCTTGGGGGCTTCAGGGGGCACTGAAGCTTTCTTT
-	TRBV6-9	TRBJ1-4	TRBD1	CASSPTPQDRGTNEKLFF	TGTGCCAGCAGCCCAACCCCACAGGACAGGGGGACTAATGAAAAACTGTTTTTT
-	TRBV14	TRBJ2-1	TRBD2	CASSPNSGNVYNEQFF	TGTGCCAGCAGCCCGAATAGCGGGAACGTCTACAATGAGCAGTTCTTC
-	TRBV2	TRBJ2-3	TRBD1	CASNQGVLGDTQYF	TGTGCCAGCAACCAGGGGGTGTTGGGAGATACGCAGTATTTT
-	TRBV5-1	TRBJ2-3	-	CASSLDGTSTDTQYF	TGCGCCAGCAGCTTGGATGGGACATCCACAGATACGCAGTATTTT
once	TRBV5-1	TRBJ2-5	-	CASSPGGGGETQYF	TGCGCCAGCAGCCCCGGCGGTGGAGGGGAGACCCAGTACTTC
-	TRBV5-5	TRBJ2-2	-	CASSFSGSNTGELFF	TGTGCCAGCAGCTTTTCGGGTTCGAACACCGGGGAGCTGTTTTTT
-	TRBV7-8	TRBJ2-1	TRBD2	CASSNPPWTSGRLNEQFF	TGTGCCAGCAGCAATCCACCCTGGACTAGCGGGAGATTGAATGAGCAGTTCTTC
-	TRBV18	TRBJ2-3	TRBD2	CASSPQGASGGTDTQYF	TGTGCCAGCTCACCACAGGGGGCTAGCGGGGGCACAGATACGCAGTATTTT
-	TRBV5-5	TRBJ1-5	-	CASSLGPAGDQPQHF	TGTGCCAGCAGCTTGGGCCCCGCGGGGGATCAGCCCCAGCATTTT
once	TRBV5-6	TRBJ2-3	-	CASSLRGVPSTDTQYF	TGTGCCAGCAGCTTACGGGGAGTTCCGAGCACAGATACGCAGTATTTT